This TCR beta chain came from a study of STAT5B mutations in CD4+ large granular lymphocyte leukemia (dated 2022 in TCRdb). At the level of the whole study: Among healthy controls, the CDR3 'QG' motif was associated with a particular HLA allele. Flow cytometry performed on FACSCanto II or FACSVerse showed that the purified fractions had more than 95% purity among lymphocytes. TCRbeta repertoires of CD4+ T-cell large granular lymphocyte leukemia patients were compared with those of healthy blood donors.

The paper as a whole reports these results and caveats: Enrichment of TRBV06-family usage was observed among the top patient clones (8/27) relative to healthy controls (2/35). The data were not HLA-matched, and the relatively small sample size could explain the higher clonality seen in CD4+ compared with CD8+ T-LGLL. Compared with healthy CD4+ repertoires, CD4-sorted patient repertoires appeared more clonal, and this difference remained even after the putative leukemic clones were removed. Main leukemic clonotypes were private to each patient, although about 25% appeared at low frequency in other patients' non-leukemic repertoires.

The healthy control group was made up of some 38 blood donors, and the Finnish Red Cross blood service supplied their buffy coats. All TCR-sequenced material derived from peripheral blood: patient blood samples and healthy donor buffy coats. Ficoll-Hypaque gradient centrifugation was used to isolate peripheral blood mononuclear cells. Magnetic purification was used to isolate CD4+ cells from the buffy coats of the healthy controls. Genomic DNA was extracted using the Gentra Puregene Cell and Tissue kit, and a Qubit 2.0 fluorometer was used to quantify it. Including cysteine and phenylalanine, the CDR3 has 16 amino acids. CDR3 DNA is the only sequence kept; it has 48 bases, read in frame from the first base. CDR1 and CDR2, looked up from the germline V gene (reference sequence), are SEHNR and FQNEAQ. A distance of 16 bases separates the germline ends of V and J, which lose 4 bases and 0 bases respectively.

Points on this clone: No cognate antigen has been identified for it. The sample holds no much larger clone one base away, and base qualities are not on file.

TCRbeta rearrangements were sequenced from genomic DNA using the immunoSEQ assay at survey resolution. In the authors' own workflow: A lowest detectable productive clonotype frequency of 2.59 x 10-5 was observed in the TCR sequencing data. Only productive TCRbeta rearrangements, meaning sequences that were complete and in-frame, were kept for the analyses. Simpson clonality, calculated in the immunoSEQ Analyzer version 3.0, was used as the measure of sample clonality. Clones were grouped by frequency into very rare, small, medium, large (1-20%) or hyperexpanded (>20%) categories. Generation probabilities were estimated with OLGA 1.2.3, V-gene circos plots were generated with VDJtools, specificities were searched for in VDJdb, and CDR3 motifs were identified with GLIPH. Entries here come from immuneACCESS through TCRdb and include only in-frame sequences with V and J called. Some clones fail to appear in such tables; in the studies checked, an unresolved V gene covers under half of the shortfall, and the cause of the remainder is unknown. V and J calls and clone size come straight from that table; D and trimming were deduced from the DNA. Counted in this sample were approximately 35,000 clones; around 80% of them appeared once. The ten most abundant clones make up roughly 7.7% of the sample.

The rearranged chain carries TRBV7-9 and TRBJ2-7; the D gene is possibly TRBD1, with 5 bases matching. Sequencing was carried out using CD4+ T cells from blood buffy coats. The sequence came from a human donor in good health. The base sequence is TGTGCCAGCAGCTCGACGCGAGACAGACGCTCCTACGAGCAGTACTTC. Its protein is CASSSTRDRRSYEQYF.